This T cell receptor (beta chain) was found in a study of cytomegalovirus exposure and HLA in healthy donors. The study's findings and limits: Per a later analysis, 18,000 or so TCR beta sequences showed association with HLA alleles at 0.05 false discovery rate. The majority of TCR sequences were rare, yet some public TCRs appeared in many donors. Some highly shared sequence variants likely arose as a pipeline artifact.

Researchers ran the PCR with 60 Vbeta and 13 Jbeta primers. TCRdb keeps only in-frame clones here, not all; method: immunoSEQ multiplex PCR. Of approximately 180,000 clones listed, 65% to 85% are singletons. Donors counted as nominally healthy when sampled, yet unrecorded immune exposures were likely. On this clone itself: As yet, its antigen is unknown. One end of the junction does not line up with germline, which may come from a read error.

The V gene's germline CDR1 is SEHNR and CDR2 FQNEAQ (reference sequence). This CDR3 is 17 amino acids long. The sequenced material came from PBMCs. The chain recombines TRBV7-9 with TRBJ1-1; 9 nucleotides align to TRBD1. This TCR was sampled from a man younger than 35 in good health and CMV-seronegative. CDR3 in amino acids: CSSSLGGTGYVGTEAFF. The CDR3, as DNA: TGTTCCAGCAGCTTAGGAGGGACAGGGTATGTGGGCACTGAAGCTTTCTTT.